Below, 23 T cell receptor beta chains from the same sample are listed, as sequenced in a study of shared clonotypes between healthy human individuals. The repertoire was sequenced with immunoSEQ multiplex PCR; TCRdb's copy has only in-frame clones and lacks some. The sample lists about 1.1 million clones; 60% to 80% were seen once. The sample consisted of memory CD4+ T cells from PBMCs. This sample's subset: CD45RA-negative fraction. These receptors were taken from a young man in good health. Some clones in this sample may be carry-over from other donors' samples.

This clone was found once. The rearrangement joins TRBV9 to TRBJ2-1, with TRBD2 matching over 11 bases. CDR1 is SGDLS and CDR2 is YYNGEE in the germline V gene. V trimming: 5 bases; J trimming: 4 bases; junction bases outside the gene matches: 5. The CDR3 has 15 residues. CDR3 DNA: TGTGCCAGCAGTCGAACTAGCGGGGGATACAATGAGCAGTTCTTC. Protein: CASSRTSGGYNEQFF.

Details on this clone: Other nucleotide sequences in the sample specify the same CDR3. The chain couples TRBV28 to TRBJ2-5; 7 bases fit TRBD2. V lost 5 bases, J lost 5 bases, and 2 bases stayed unmatched. This CDR3 has 12 residues. The germline gives CDR1 MDHEN, CDR2 SYDVKM. CDR3 sequence (DNA): TGTGCCAGCAGTACCGGGGGGGAGACCCAGTACTTC. Its protein product is CASSTGGETQYF. Supplemented by reference TRBV28 and TRBJ2-5, the full variable domain reads DVKVTQSSRYLVKRTGEKVFLECVQDMDHENMFWYRQDPGLGLRLIYFSYDVKMKEKGDIPEGYSVSREKKERFSLILESASTNQTSMYLCASSTGGETQYFGPGTRLLVL.

This clone has more than one count but fewer than ten. Within the sample, other DNA sequences also encode this same CDR3. The chain employs TRBV7-3 and TRBJ2-3; 9 bases align to TRBD1. V shed 5 bases, J shed 4 bases, and the junction held 4 bases outside the gene matches. The CDR3 extends over 14 amino acids. Germline V gene sequence: CDR1 SGHTA, CDR2 FQGTGA. The CDR3 protein is CASSPGTGSDTQYF. The CDR3, as DNA: TGTGCCAGCAGCCCGGGGACAGGGTCAGATACGCAGTATTTT.

V gene TRBV9 combines with J gene TRBJ2-3; 8 bases are shared with TRBD2. The CDR3 loop spans 16 amino acids. Germline lookup yields CDR1 SGDLS and CDR2 YYNGEE. Germline trimming cut 2 bases from V and 0 bases from J; bases unmatched to any gene: 5. The CDR3 here is CASSVPRTSSTDTQYF. The CDR3 region has the DNA TGTGCCAGCAGCGTCCCCCGGACTAGCAGCACAGATACGCAGTATTTT.

In this sample, this clone turned up once. The chain couples TRBV2 to TRBJ2-1; no clear D. The CDR3 has 13 amino acids. The V gene's germline CDR1 is SNHLY and CDR2 FYNNEI. V lost 3 bases and J 6 bases, leaving 9 bases between the germline ends. CDR3 sequence reads: CASSEYGSNEQFF. Here the CDR3 DNA reads TGTGCCAGCAGTGAGTATGGTTCCAATGAGCAGTTCTTC.

The chain employs TRBV28 and TRBJ2-2; 7 nucleotides match TRBD1. Germline loops: CDR1 MDHEN, CDR2 SYDVKM. J lost 6 bases, V lost 6 bases, and 10 bases had no gene match. The CDR3 runs 15 residues. This CDR3 reads CASSPGQDEAGELFF. CDR3 in DNA: TGTGCCAGCAGCCCAGGACAGGATGAAGCCGGGGAGCTGTTTTTT.

The rearrangement joins TRBV2 to TRBJ2-2; TRBD1 or TRBD2 may be the D gene (5 bases each). Germline V lookup: CDR1 SNHLY, CDR2 FYNNEI. Trimming cost V 6 bases and J 5 bases, with 7 bases left between them. This CDR3 is built from 12 residues. The CDR3 is CASSWGTGELFF. DNA for the CDR3: TGTGCCAGCAGCTGGGGGACCGGGGAGCTGTTTTTT.

The chain links TRBV25-1 to TRBJ2-5; D is ambiguous. V was cut by 6 bases and J by 0 bases, with 14 bases left in between. This CDR3 comprises 15 residues. From germline, CDR1 is MGHDK and CDR2 SYGVNS. The CDR3 loop is CASSRRDWYQETQYF. The CDR3 bases are TGTGCCAGCAGCAGAAGGGATTGGTACCAAGAGACCCAGTACTTC.

Only a few counts were recorded for this clone. The genes are TRBV11-2 and TRBJ2-1; TRBD2 agrees at 7 bases. V dropped 5 bases and J dropped 3; count of bases not matched to a gene: 7. The CDR3 is 15 amino acids. Germline lookup yields CDR1 SGHAT and CDR2 FQNNGV. CDR3 sequence (DNA): TGTGCCAGCAGCACCGGGAGGAGCCGCTACAATGAGCAGTTCTTC. Translating gives CASSTGRSRYNEQFF.

V usage is TRBV18 and J usage is TRBJ2-7; 7 bases map to TRBD1. V was pared by 5 bases and J by 2 bases, with 6 bases of the junction left unmatched. Germline CDR1 reads KGHSH; CDR2 reads LQKENI. The CDR3 runs 14 residues. In DNA form, the CDR3 reads TGTGCCAGCTCAAACCGGGACAGTACCTACGAGCAGTACTTC. This translates into CASSNRDSTYEQYF.

This chain uses TRBV28 with TRBJ1-2; D may be TRBD1 (6 bases). The V gene lost 7 bases and the J gene lost 1 base, with 10 bases spanning the gap. CDR3 length: 13 amino acids. Germline V CDR1 and CDR2: MDHEN, SYDVKM. The CDR3 sequence is CASTGQINYGYTF. For the CDR3, the DNA is TGTGCCAGCACAGGACAGATTAACTATGGCTACACCTTC.

The rearrangement links TRBV15 to TRBJ2-1; no definite D call. CDR3 length equals 16 residues. Germline lookup yields CDR1 LNHNV and CDR2 YYDKDF (reference sequence). The V and J ends lost 5 bases and 0 bases respectively, with 14 bases between them. The chain's CDR3 is CATSARSPSSYNEQFF. CDR3 DNA sequence: TGTGCCACCAGCGCCCGTTCTCCGAGCTCCTACAATGAGCAGTTCTTC.

The chain has TRBV20-1 and TRBJ2-1; D remains unclear. Deletions cut 5 bases from V and 11 bases from J, with 13 bases between. Germline values: CDR1 DFQATT, CDR2 SNEGSKA (reference sequence). The CDR3 has 11 residues. CDR3: CSASTVQKQFF. The CDR3 bases are TGCAGTGCTTCCACAGTCCAAAAGCAGTTCTTC.

This rearrangement joins TRBV6-5 to TRBJ1-5; the D gene is possibly TRBD1 (6 bases). CDR3 size: 15 residues. Trimming removed 5 bases at V and 3 bases at J, with 14 bases between. Germline V CDR1 and CDR2: MNHEY, SVGAGI. The chain's CDR3 is CASSLNRVINQPQHF. The CDR3 region has the DNA TGTGCCAGCAGTCTAAACAGGGTAATCAATCAGCCCCAGCATTTT.

The genes are TRBV9 and TRBJ2-5, with unresolved D. Looked up from germline, CDR1 is SGDLS and CDR2 is YYNGEE. This CDR3 has 13 residues. The ends were cut back, 3 bases at V and 5 bases at J, with 11 bases in the middle. The CDR3 region has the DNA TGTGCCAGCAGCGGCCTAAGCGAGGAGACCCAGTACTTC. Translation: CASSGLSEETQYF.

With respect to this clone: This specimen includes other DNA sequences encoding the same CDR3. This chain joins TRBV7-3 and TRBJ2-2, with D possibly matching TRBD2 (5 bases). Per the germline V gene, CDR1 is SGHTA and CDR2 is FQGTGA. The V end was cut by 3 bases, the J end by 6 bases, with 11 bases between. The CDR3 covers 14 residues. CDR3 region: CASSLLAGAGELFF. The CDR3 DNA reads TGTGCCAGCAGCTTGCTAGCTGGCGCCGGGGAGCTGTTTTTT.

This clone was recorded only once. The chain couples TRBV10-3 to TRBJ2-1; the match to TRBD2 covers 8 bases. CDR1 is ENHRY, CDR2 SYGVKD, per germline. The ends lost 6 bases at V and 5 bases at J; junction bases unmatched: 12. This CDR3 spans 16 amino acids. The CDR3 here is CAISPREGQDHNEQFF. In nucleotides, the CDR3 is TGTGCCATCAGCCCACGGGAGGGCCAAGACCACAATGAGCAGTTCTTC.

The V gene is TRBV30, the J gene TRBJ2-5; D is unresolved. The CDR3 is 13 residues long. In germline, CDR1 is GTSNPN, CDR2 SVGIG (reference sequence). V shed 3 bases and J shed 5 bases, with 13 bases lying between them. The CDR3, as DNA: TGTGCCTGGAGCCTCGGTAACGGCGAGACCCAGTACTTC. Translation: CAWSLGNGETQYF.

The chain employs TRBV27 and TRBJ2-5; D is uncertain. Germline V gene lookup returns CDR1 MNHEY and CDR2 SMNVEV (reference sequence). The CDR3 runs 12 residues. Between the trimmed V and J ends, which lost 3 bases and 4 bases, there was a span of 6 bases. CDR3 sequence reads: CASSFIGETQYF. CDR3 nucleotides: TGTGCCAGCAGTTTTATTGGAGAGACCCAGTACTTC.

The chain links TRBV30 to TRBJ2-7; D may be TRBD1 (6 bases). Germline V gene data show CDR1 as GTSNPN and CDR2 as SVGIG (reference sequence). V was trimmed by 6 bases and J by 2 bases, leaving 17 bases between them. This CDR3 comprises 14 residues. The CDR3 region has the DNA TGTGCCTGCGTCCCCGAGGGACAAACCTACGAGCAGTACTTC. Its translation: CACVPEGQTYEQYF.

With respect to this clone: The identical CDR3 is also encoded by other nucleotide sequences in the sample. The chain couples TRBV30 to TRBJ2-5; the D call may be TRBD1 or TRBD2 (5 bases each). Germline loops: CDR1 GTSNPN, CDR2 SVGIG (reference sequence). The CDR3 is 13 residues long. V lost 4 bases, J lost 3 bases, and 12 bases lay in between. CDR3 region: CAWTGLGEETQYF. The CDR3 nucleotides read TGTGCCTGGACGGGGCTGGGTGAAGAGACCCAGTACTTC.

This clone was found a few times. This sequence joins TRBV7-8 and TRBJ2-7, with no clear D. There are 16 residues in the CDR3. The ends were cut back, 1 base at V and 2 bases at J, with 15 bases in the middle. Germline values: CDR1 SGHVS, CDR2 FQNEAQ. The CDR3 spells CASSLGSPPDAYEQYF. The CDR3 region has the DNA TGTGCCAGCAGCTTAGGGTCGCCACCGGACGCCTACGAGCAGTACTTC.

This chain links TRBV6-1 with TRBJ1-5; TRBD1 might be the D (5 bases). The CDR3 runs to 15 residues. CDR1 is MNHNS, CDR2 SASEGT, per germline. The V end was cut by 5 bases, the J end by 1 base, with 12 bases between. CDR3 in amino acids: CASSPRGLSNQPQHF. CDR3 nucleotides: TGTGCCAGCAGTCCGAGGGGTCTGAGCAATCAGCCCCAGCATTTT.